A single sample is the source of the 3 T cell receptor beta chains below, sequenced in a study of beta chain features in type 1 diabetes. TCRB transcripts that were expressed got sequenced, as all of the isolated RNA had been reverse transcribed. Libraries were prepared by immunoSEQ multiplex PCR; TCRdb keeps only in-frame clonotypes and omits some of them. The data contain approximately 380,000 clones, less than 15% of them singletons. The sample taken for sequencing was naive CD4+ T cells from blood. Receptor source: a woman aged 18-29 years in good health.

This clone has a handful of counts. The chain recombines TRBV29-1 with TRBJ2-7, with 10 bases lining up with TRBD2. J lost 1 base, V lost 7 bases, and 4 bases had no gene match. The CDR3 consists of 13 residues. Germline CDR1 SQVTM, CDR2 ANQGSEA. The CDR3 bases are TGCAGCGGTGTAGCGGGAGGATCCTACGAGCAGTACTTC. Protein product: CSGVAGGSYEQYF.

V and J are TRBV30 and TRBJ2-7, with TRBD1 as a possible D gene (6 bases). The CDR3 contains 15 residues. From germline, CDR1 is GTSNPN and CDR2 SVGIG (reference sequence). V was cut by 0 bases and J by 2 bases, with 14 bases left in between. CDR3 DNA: TGTGCCTGGAGTGTACTAGGGGGACGGACCTACGAGCAGTACTTC. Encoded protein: CAWSVLGGRTYEQYF.

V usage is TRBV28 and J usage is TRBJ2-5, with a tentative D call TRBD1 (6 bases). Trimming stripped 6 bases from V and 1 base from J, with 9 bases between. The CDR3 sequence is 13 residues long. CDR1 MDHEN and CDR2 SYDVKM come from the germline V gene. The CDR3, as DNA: TGTGCCAGCAGGAGGACAGCCCAAGAGACCCAGTACTTC. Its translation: CASRRTAQETQYF.